This record looks at one T cell receptor (beta chain) sequence and its context. In the original processing: Amplified reference gene primers provided the basis for estimating nucleated cell counts. The repertoire was sequenced with immunoSEQ multiplex PCR; TCRdb's copy has only in-frame clones and lacks some. The V and J calls and the clone size are those of that table, but D and trimming were determined from the DNA. In the table there are approximately 170,000 clones, around nine tenths of which are singletons. This sample was taken from a study of blood T cell repertoires in COVID-19. Overall study: Italy, Spain and the United States were the sources of the convalescent and acute COVID-19 samples. T cells, B-cell-depleted T cells, or PBMCs supplied cDNA or gDNA.

The length of the CDR3 is 15 residues. Deletions cut 4 bases from V and 0 bases from J, with 7 bases between. Germline CDR1 reads SGHTA; CDR2 reads FQGNSA. What was sequenced was peripheral blood. The source is a man aged 45-65 years who had recovered from COVID-19. The gene calls are TRBV7-2 and TRBJ2-6; no clear D gene. In DNA, the CDR3 is TGTGCCAGCAGCTACAGAAGCTCTGGGGCCAACGTCCTGACTTTC. It is translated as CASSYRSSGANVLTF. Full variable domain (outside the CDR3, taken from reference TRBV7-2 and TRBJ2-6): GAGVSQSPSNKVTEKGKDVELRCDPISGHTALYWYRQSLGQGLEFLIYFQGNSAPDKSGLPSDRFSAERTGGSVSTLTIQRTQQEDSAVYLCASSYRSSGANVLTFGAGSRLTVL.